This T cell receptor (beta chain) was sequenced during a study of T-cell memory formation after mild COVID-19. Overall study results and limits: Confirmation was lacking for SARS-CoV-2 specificity of second-wave clones that peaked on day 37. Whereas later expanders leaned CD4+, clones contracting day 15 to 85 showed a balanced CD4/CD8 makeup.

CDR1 and CDR2 (germline): SGHRS, YFSETQ. V was trimmed by 2 bases and J by 2 bases, leaving 12 bases between them. The CDR3 consists of 15 residues. It was 5'RACE with constant-segment primers that produced the TCR alpha and TCR beta cDNA libraries, which carried sample barcodes and UMIs. TCRdb reanalysed the 5' RACE reads using MiXCR and keeps one entry per CDR3 protein. The sample has roughly 580,000 distinct CDR3 sequences, about a sixth seen once. Only a few counts were recorded for this clonotype. As yet, its antigen is unknown. V gene TRBV5-1 combines with J gene TRBJ2-3; perhaps D is TRBD1 or TRBD2 (6 bases each). Material for sequencing was PBMCs or a T cell subset sorted from them (not recorded which). This TCR was recovered from an adult woman who had mild COVID-19 (a few samples of this study predate the infection). Cell type and time point are not known. The CDR3 loop reads CASSFQGGITDTQYF. CDR3 nucleotides: TGCGCCAGCAGCTTTCAAGGGGGGATCACAGATACGCAGTATTTT.